The subject of this entry is one T cell receptor beta chain. Its antigen is currently unknown. Primers used in a second PCR of about 7 to 11 cycles were a sample-barcoded 5' primer and a J-beta primer mix. TCRdb called the 5' RACE reads again in MiXCR, with one record for every CDR3 protein. The sample has 600,000 or so distinct CDR3 sequences, 25% to 30% seen once. These data belong to a study of blood T cells in healthy people across ages. Study-level points and caveats: A roughly linear fall in TCR beta diversity per million T cells was seen with increasing age. CMV status of donors was unknown, possibly confounding expanded clonotype changes.

The source is a woman aged 80 or over in good health. The sequencing sample was made of blood.

The CDR3 protein is CASSSGQGVDGYTF. CDR3 in DNA: TGTGCCAGCAGTTCAGGACAGGGGGTTGATGGCTACACCTTC. The genes are TRBV28 and TRBJ1-2, with 10 bases matching TRBD1. Trimming removed 4 bases from V and 6 bases from J; junction bases left unmatched: 5. The CDR3 loop spans 14 amino acids. Germline V CDR1 and CDR2: MDHEN, SYDVKM.